This T cell receptor (beta chain) derives from a study of cytomegalovirus exposure and HLA in healthy donors. With 60 Vbeta and 13 Jbeta primers, the PCR was carried out. Assay used: immunoSEQ multiplex PCR; TCRdb lists only in-frame clones, some missing. The table shows more than 85,000 clones, with around four fifths occurring only once. This CDR3 has 12 residues. V dropped 11 bases and J dropped 3; count of bases not matched to a gene: 4. Germline assignment: CDR1 MNHNS and CDR2 SASEGT. This receptor was identified in a man in his forties in good health and CMV-seronegative. The chain couples TRBV6-1 to TRBJ1-5; 7 bases agree with TRBD1. What was sequenced was PBMCs. In DNA form, the CDR3 reads TGTGCCGCCACAGGGGCCAATCAGCCCCAGCATTTT. Translating it yields CAATGANQPQHF.